Listed below are T cell receptor beta chains from one sample, sequenced in a study of T cell repertoires in cytomegalovirus infection. TCRdb recomputed calls from the reads with MiXCR, one row per CDR3 protein. The table lists almost 300,000 distinct CDR3 sequences, around 9.1% of them singletons. Sample: PBMCs. All receptors come from a human donor in good health (CMV status not recorded). Some clones in this sample may be carry-over from other donors' samples. CDR3s include the opening cysteine and the closing phenylalanine or tryptophan. The D gene is left open where the match is weak. Clone size is stated in some rows and not others, as once, few, many or a class when expanded.

cdr3_nt,cdr3_aa,v_call,clone_size,d_call,j_call
TGCAGCGAGGTCTCATTTAGCAATCAGCCCCAGCATTTT,CSEVSFSNQPQHF,TRBV29-1,few,-,TRBJ1-5
TGTGCCAGCAGCTGGACTCTCGCCTCCCATGAGCAGTTCTTC,CASSWTLASHEQFF,TRBV7-2,many,-,TRBJ2-1
TGCAGTGCTAGAGTCGAAGGCAGGGGCTCCTACGAGCAGTACTTC,CSARVEGRGSYEQYF,TRBV20-1,many,-,TRBJ2-7
TGTGCCAGCTCACAGCGACAGGGGGATAGCAATCAGCCCCAGCATTTT,CASSQRQGDSNQPQHF,TRBV18,many,TRBD1,TRBJ1-5
TGTGCCAGCAGTTTATCGAACAATGAGCAGTTCTTC,CASSLSNNEQFF,TRBV28,many,-,TRBJ2-1
TGTGCCAGCAGCCGAGGGATCACAGATACGCAGTATTTT,CASSRGITDTQYF,TRBV7-3,-,-,TRBJ2-3
TGTGCCAGCCACCAGGGAAATGAGAATCAGCCCCAGCATTTT,CASHQGNENQPQHF,TRBV12-3/TRBV12-4,many,-,TRBJ1-5
TGCAGCGGCGAGGACCCGGGGGATAATGAAAAACTGTTTTTT,CSGEDPGDNEKLFF,TRBV29-1,few,-,TRBJ1-4
TGTGCCAGCAGTGAACTGGGAATTACTGAAGCTTTCTTT,CASSELGITEAFF,TRBV25-1,once,-,TRBJ1-1
TGTGCCAGCAGTTACTCTTACGGAGACTATGGCTACACCTTC,CASSYSYGDYGYTF,TRBV6-5,many,-,TRBJ1-2
TGTGCCAGCAGCCCTTCGGGGGGGGGGTCCTACAATGAGCAGTTCTTC,CASSPSGGGSYNEQFF,TRBV28,many,TRBD2,TRBJ2-1
TGCAGTGCTAGCCCACAGGGGCCTGGAAACACCATATATTTT,CSASPQGPGNTIYF,TRBV20-1,many,TRBD1,TRBJ1-3
TGTGCCAGTAGCCTCGGGACAGGGATCTATGGCTACACCTTC,CASSLGTGIYGYTF,TRBV19,many,TRBD1,TRBJ1-2
TGTGCCAGCAGTCGACAGGGGGCAATAGGCGGGGAGCTGTTTTTT,CASSRQGAIGGELFF,TRBV2,-,TRBD1,TRBJ2-2
TGTGCCAGCAGCGGAAGACAGGGGGCGCCTGGTGGAAACACCATATATTTT,CASSGRQGAPGGNTIYF,TRBV5-6,-,TRBD1,TRBJ1-3
TGTGCCAGCAGCTTGGGACTAGACATGTACGAGCAGTACTTC,CASSLGLDMYEQYF,TRBV7-8,many,TRBD2,TRBJ2-7
TGTGCCAGCAGTTCCCCTAGTAGCACCGGGGAGCTGTTTTTT,CASSSPSSTGELFF,TRBV28,many,-,TRBJ2-2
TGCGCCAGCAGCCAAGAGGAAGGGTTGAAGGGTGAGCAGTTCTTC,CASSQEEGLKGEQFF,TRBV4-1,many,-,TRBJ2-1
TGCAGTGCCCCGGGACAGGGGGCCAATTCACCCCTCCACTTT,CSAPGQGANSPLHF,TRBV20-1,many,TRBD1,TRBJ1-6
TGTGCCAGCAGCCACACAACTCAAAGGGTCTACACCTTC,CASSHTTQRVYTF,TRBV3-1,many,-,TRBJ1-2
TGTGCCAGCAGCCCCCCGACTAGCGGGGGGTGGGGTGAGCAGTTCTTC,CASSPPTSGGWGEQFF,TRBV7-9,many,TRBD2,TRBJ2-1
TGTGCCAGCGCTCAGGAAACCGGGGAGCTGTTTTTT,CASAQETGELFF,TRBV2,many,-,TRBJ2-2
TGCAGTGCTCAGACTTCCAGCTCCTACAATGAGCAGTTCTTC,CSAQTSSSYNEQFF,TRBV20-1,-,-,TRBJ2-1
TGTGCCAGCAGCCAAGATCTCTCGGCCGGGGGTGAAGCTTTCTTT,CASSQDLSAGGEAFF,TRBV4-2,many,-,TRBJ1-1
TGTGCCAGCAGTTTTAGTAGTTGGGGAACAGATACGCAGTATTTT,CASSFSSWGTDTQYF,TRBV27,once,-,TRBJ2-3
TGTGCCAGCAGCTTACGGGCTAGCGGGGGTTGGACCTACAATGAGCAGTTCTTC,CASSLRASGGWTYNEQFF,TRBV7-2,many,TRBD2,TRBJ2-1
TGCAGCGTGGGGAACTATGGCTACACCTTC,CSVGNYGYTF,TRBV29-1,many,-,TRBJ1-2
TGTGCCAGCAGCTTAGGGAGTGCTGGAAACACCATATATTTT,CASSLGSAGNTIYF,TRBV7-2,many,-,TRBJ1-3
TGTGCCAGCAAGAGAGCTAGCGGAGATACCGGGGAGCTGTTTTTT,CASKRASGDTGELFF,TRBV7-2,many,TRBD2,TRBJ2-2
TGTGCCAGCAGCTTCCAGGGGCGGGGAAACACCATATATTTT,CASSFQGRGNTIYF,TRBV11-2,many,-,TRBJ1-3
TGTGCCAGCAGTGAAGCGGACGAGCAGTTCTTC,CASSEADEQFF,TRBV6-1,many,-,TRBJ2-1
TGCGCCAGCAGTCCAGGGGGAACGGGTAACTCTGGAAACACCATATATTTT,CASSPGGTGNSGNTIYF,TRBV5-1,-,TRBD1,TRBJ1-3
TGCAGCGTCCGGGACACCAATGAAAAACTGTTTTTT,CSVRDTNEKLFF,TRBV29-1,-,-,TRBJ1-4
TGTGCCAGCAGTAAAGGGACTGAAGAGCAGTTCTTC,CASSKGTEEQFF,TRBV6-2/TRBV6-3,many,-,TRBJ2-1
TGTGCCAGCAGCTCATGGGACCAAGAGACCCAGTACTTC,CASSSWDQETQYF,TRBV5-6,many,-,TRBJ2-5
TGCAGTGCTAAGGATTCCGGGACAGGGAATCAGCCCCAGCATTTT,CSAKDSGTGNQPQHF,TRBV20-1,many,TRBD1,TRBJ1-5
TGCGCCAGCAGCCCTGACTCCTTCTATGGCTACACCTTC,CASSPDSFYGYTF,TRBV4-1,many,-,TRBJ1-2